This TCR beta chain was recovered during a study of OX40 agonist ivuxolimab in advanced cancers. Generated by immunoSEQ multiplex PCR, the TCRdb table keeps only in-frame clones and is missing some. In the table there are some 45,000 clones, around 87% of which are singletons. This clone was observed a handful of times. The antigen remains unidentified. Points from the study as a whole: Expansion of clones was among the lowest in partial responders at 0.1-3.0 mg/kg.

Autoimmune disease history or systemic immunosuppression led to patients being barred. This TCR was sampled from an adult with an advanced solid tumor such as melanoma, head and neck, liver or kidney cancer. This material consisted of CD4+ or CD8+ T cells sorted from blood, taken in a trial of the OX40 agonist ivuxolimab.

DNA for the CDR3: TGTGCCAGCAGCCCACCGGGAACAGGGGATTTAAACAATCAGCCCCAGCATTTT. Encoded protein: CASSPPGTGDLNNQPQHF. The chain couples TRBV7-9 to TRBJ1-5; 7 bases agree with TRBD1. The CDR3 length is 18 residues. Germline V gene sequence: CDR1 SEHNR, CDR2 FQNEAQ (reference sequence). V lost 5 bases, J lost 3 bases, and 16 bases stayed unmatched.